This T cell receptor (beta chain) was recovered during a study of blood T cell repertoires in COVID-19. Whole-study context: Collection of acute and convalescent COVID-19 samples took place in the United States, Italy and Spain. In each case, the material was cDNA or gDNA derived from T cells, B-cell-depleted T cells, or PBMCs.

In the original processing: Using reference gene primer amplification, nucleated cell counts were estimated. This table comes from immunoSEQ multiplex PCR, and its TCRdb copy is limited to in-frame clones, with some not included. The V and J calls and clone size come from that table; D and trimming were worked out from the DNA. The table lists approximately 45,000 clones, 88% of them singletons. This clone was seen once. In germline, CDR1 is SGHAT, CDR2 FQNNGV. Trimming shortened V by 5 bases and J by 7 bases, and 6 bases separated the two germline ends. The CDR3 has 11 residues. The chain uses TRBV11-2 and TRBJ1-3; no reliable D call. The sequencing sample was made of peripheral blood. The TCR was taken from a human donor in a cohort sampled during active COVID-19. CDR3 sequence reads: CASSPSNTIYF. The CDR3 DNA reads as TGTGCCAGCAGCCCCTCTAACACCATATATTTT.